Listed here is a single T cell receptor (beta chain). Its cognate antigen has yet to be identified. The input lacks base qualities; no much larger clone sits a single base away. TCRbeta CDR3 regions were amplified from genomic DNA by means of the immunoSEQ Assay, a bias-controlled multiplex PCR. As for how the authors treated the data: Within the assay, amplification of reference gene primers was used to estimate how many nucleated cells each sample contained. Sequence reads were collapsed and filtered to measure the absolute abundance of every unique TCRbeta CDR3 rearrangement. Productive Simpson clonality was computed per sample as the square root of Simpson's diversity index over productive rearrangements. Held by TCRdb, this immuneACCESS table contains in-frame sequences only and omits some clones. Under half of the omission traces to an unresolved V gene where checked; the cause of the rest is unknown. That table gives V, J and clone size, and the DNA gave D and trimming. A total of approximately 110,000 clones appear in this sample, more than 75% of them only once. The ten most abundant clones make up about 3.4% of the sample.

From cysteine to phenylalanine, the CDR3 is 11 amino acids long. Just the 33-base CDR3 DNA is kept, in frame starting at base 1. CDR1 and CDR2 (KGHDR, SFDVKD) derive from the germline V gene. At the junction V is shortened by 7 bases and J by 6 bases, with 8 bases in between. The data derive from a study of blood T cell repertoires in COVID-19 (dated by TCRdb to the early 2020s). For context, the study as a whole: Samples from collaborators originated in the United States, Italy and Spain and spanned both the acute and convalescent phases of COVID-19. The material from the prospective study consisted of cDNA or gDNA derived from T cells, B-cell-depleted T cells, or PBMCs. A freely available public database, intended as a resource for researchers studying the immune response to SARS-CoV-2, is where the repertoires were released. The sample metadata nearly always contained a de-identified subject ID, COVID-19 status, age in years and sex. The dataset comprised deeply sampled blood TCRbeta repertoires from subjects exposed to, actively infected with, or recovered from COVID-19. The samples were drawn from the first 160 participants of the ongoing ImmuneRACE study and from some 1,300 subjects provided by 6 global collaborators. Where available, HLA class I and class II types were obtained from metadata supplied by the sample provider rather than from assay-based typing. Summary of the overall study and its limitations: Clinical and demographic metadata were provided uncurated, with the amount varying by source and participant.

The collaborating institutions used their own protocols to collect whole blood in K2EDTA tubes. Collaborator samples were shipped for TCRbeta analysis as frozen whole blood, isolated PBMCs, or DNA extracted from either sample type. Sequencing was done on a sample of peripheral blood. This clonotype was sampled from a man aged 35 to 55 with acute or convalescent COVID-19. Here the chain combines TRBV24-1 and TRBJ1-1, with the D gene uncertain. The sequence in DNA is TGTGCCACCAGATCGCAGTCTGAAGCTTTCTTT. Translation gives CATRSQSEAFF.